This TCR beta chain originates from a study of PD-1 blockade in classical Hodgkin lymphoma (dated by TCRdb to 2018 to 2020). About the investigation overall: Nivolumab dosing was 3 mg/kg intravenously every 2 weeks, continuing until either disease progression or unacceptable toxicity. The study used CyTOF and TCR beta sequencing to define a peripheral blood immune signature of response to PD-1 blockade in classical Hodgkin lymphoma.

What the study reported, not specific to this receptor: Baseline TCR diversity was reported as lower in newly diagnosed patients than in healthy donors, and lower still in relapsed/refractory patients. Among trial patients, those achieving complete response had baseline diversity similar to that of newly diagnosed patients, while diversity was significantly lower in partial responders and progressors. Patients starting nivolumab less than 1 year after ASCT had lower diversity and were excluded from later analyses to avoid confounding by immune reconstitution. A significant rise by C4D1 was seen in CD4+ but not CD8+ TCR diversity (p=0.0027 vs p=0.16), with the rise being most apparent in complete responders (p=0.02). Only a single clinical trial cohort was studied, and what caused the repertoire differences, possibly disease activity or prior therapy, remained undefined.

A remark on this clone: The specificity of this receptor is unknown. No per-base quality is available; no much larger clone lies one base away.

The Qiagen DNeasy kit was used to extract genomic DNA both from unsorted PBMCs and from the negatively selected CD4+ and CD8+ fractions. Using primers that anneal to V and J segments, immunoSEQ multiplex PCR amplified the TCR beta CDR3 regions. Amplification bias was minimized using a synthetic immune receptor repertoire, and residual bias was removed computationally after sequencing. The source study handled its data this way. Repertoire diversity was quantified as the Shannon entropy index using custom Python scripts. Unsorted, CD4+ and CD8+ repertoires were analyzed separately, except for combined analyses in which CD4+ and CD8+ sequences were merged in silico. A clone counted as expanded when the clone's frequency after treatment rose at least 2-fold relative to C1D1, and clones undetected at baseline were given a pseudocount of 0.5. Singleton clones were defined as clones with 0 or 1 copy at C1D1, and non-singleton clones were defined as clones with 2 or more copies. By matching protein sequences in sorted samples from the same patient, clones expanded in unsorted samples were annotated as CD4+, CD8+ or unknown. Wilcoxon tests were applied to paired samples to test diversity changes from C1D1 to C4D1. What TCRdb holds here is the immuneACCESS table cut down to in-frame rearrangements. Part of the clones is not present; checked against another copy, under half of the missing clones reflect an unresolved V gene, and the others are unexplained. D and trimming come from the DNA, and the V and J calls and clone size come from that table. Counted in this sample were 99,000 or so clones; about 92% of them appeared once. The ten largest clones add up to roughly 19% of the sample.

The intended sense of this specimen's time point label: cycle 4 day 1 (C4D1), after five to seven weeks of nivolumab. Every trial patient had relapsed after autologous stem cell transplantation, and cohorts A, B and C differed in prior brentuximab vedotin exposure. The trial cohort comprised around 60 patients with relapsed/refractory classical Hodgkin lymphoma whose best overall responses were complete response, partial response or progressive disease. Single-agent nivolumab was administered to trial patients in the multi-cohort phase II CheckMate 205 trial. An independent review committee assessed best overall response by applying the 2007 International Working Group response criteria. Trial PBMCs were collected immediately before nivolumab initiation (C1D1) and during therapy at cycle 2 day 1 and cycle 4 day 1. Peripheral blood was collected in 8 mL Vacutainer Cell Preparation Tubes, from which PBMCs were isolated by centrifugation and then cryopreserved.

The receptor comes from a human donor with classical Hodgkin lymphoma. Sample: peripheral blood mononuclear cells (PBMCs), taken before the fourth cycle of nivolumab.

The CDR3 protein sequence reads: CASRLARGENCTGELFF. DNA sequence: TGTGCAAGTCGCTTAGCGCGCGGGGAGAATTGCACCGGGGAGCTGTTTTTT. This chain is built from TRBV12-2 and TRBJ2-2; the table's D call, TRBD2, was not checked against the DNA. TRBV12-2 is a listed pseudogene. From the cysteine through the phenylalanine, the CDR3 covers 17 amino acids. Only the CDR3 DNA stays, 51 bases, in frame from base 1.